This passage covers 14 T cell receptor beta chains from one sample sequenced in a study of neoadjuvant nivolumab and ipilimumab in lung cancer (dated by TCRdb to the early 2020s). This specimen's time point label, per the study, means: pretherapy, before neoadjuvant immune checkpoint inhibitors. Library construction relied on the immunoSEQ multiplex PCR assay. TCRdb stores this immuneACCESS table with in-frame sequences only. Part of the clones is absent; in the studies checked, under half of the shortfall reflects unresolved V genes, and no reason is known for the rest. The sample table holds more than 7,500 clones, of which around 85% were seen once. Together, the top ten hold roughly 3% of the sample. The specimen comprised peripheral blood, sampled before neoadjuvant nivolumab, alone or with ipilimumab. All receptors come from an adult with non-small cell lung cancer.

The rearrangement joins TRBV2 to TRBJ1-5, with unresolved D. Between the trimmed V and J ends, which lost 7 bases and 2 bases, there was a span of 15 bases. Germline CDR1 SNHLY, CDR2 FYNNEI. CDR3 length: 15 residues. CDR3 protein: CASTLQTHGNQPQHF. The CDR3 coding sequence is TGTGCCAGCACCTTACAGACCCATGGCAATCAGCCCCAGCATTTT.

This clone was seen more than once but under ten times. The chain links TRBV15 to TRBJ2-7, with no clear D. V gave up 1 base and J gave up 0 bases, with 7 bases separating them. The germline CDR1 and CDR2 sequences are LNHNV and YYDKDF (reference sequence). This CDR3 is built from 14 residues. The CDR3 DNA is TGTGCCACCAGCAGAGCTCGGGCCTCCTACGAGCAGTACTTC. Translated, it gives CATSRARASYEQYF.

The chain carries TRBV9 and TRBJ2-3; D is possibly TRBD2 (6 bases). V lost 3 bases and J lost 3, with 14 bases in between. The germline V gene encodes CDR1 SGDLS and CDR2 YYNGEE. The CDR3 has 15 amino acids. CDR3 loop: CASSDQTGTTDTQYF. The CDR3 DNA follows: TGTGCCAGCAGCGACCAAACCGGGACTACAGATACGCAGTATTTT. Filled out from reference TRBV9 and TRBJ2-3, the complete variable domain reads DSGVTQTPKHLITATGQRVTLRCSPRSGDLSVYWYQQSLDQGLQFLIQYYNGEERAKGNILERFSAQQFPDLHSELNLSSLELGDSALYFCASSDQTGTTDTQYFGPGTRLTVL.

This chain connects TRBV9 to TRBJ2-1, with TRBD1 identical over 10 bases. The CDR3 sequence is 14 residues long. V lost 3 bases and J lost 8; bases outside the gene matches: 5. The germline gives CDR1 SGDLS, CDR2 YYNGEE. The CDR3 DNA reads TGTGCCAGCAGCGCCCGGGACAGGGGACATGAGCAGTTCTTC. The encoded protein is CASSARDRGHEQFF.

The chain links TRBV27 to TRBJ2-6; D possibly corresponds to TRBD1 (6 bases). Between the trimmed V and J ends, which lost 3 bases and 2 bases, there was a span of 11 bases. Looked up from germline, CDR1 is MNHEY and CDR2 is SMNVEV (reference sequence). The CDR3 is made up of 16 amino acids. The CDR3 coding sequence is TGTGCCAGCAGTTTTGGGGGCGTAGCTGGGGCCAACGTCCTGACTTTC. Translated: CASSFGGVAGANVLTF.

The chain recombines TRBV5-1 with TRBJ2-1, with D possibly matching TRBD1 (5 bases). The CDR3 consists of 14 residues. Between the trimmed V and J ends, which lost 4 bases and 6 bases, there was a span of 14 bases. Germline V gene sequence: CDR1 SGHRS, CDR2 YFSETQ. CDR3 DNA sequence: TGCGCCAGCAGCGCAGGACAACCCGGCAATGAGCAGTTCTTC. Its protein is CASSAGQPGNEQFF.

This chain's CDR3 is CASSLIGRAQNTEAFF. DNA for the CDR3: TGCGCCAGCAGCTTGATAGGCAGAGCCCAGAACACTGAAGCTTTCTTT. This chain uses TRBV5-1 with TRBJ1-1; D uncertain. The CDR3 loop spans 16 amino acids. V dropped 1 base and J dropped 1 base, with 14 bases sitting between them. Germline V gene sequence: CDR1 SGHRS, CDR2 YFSETQ.

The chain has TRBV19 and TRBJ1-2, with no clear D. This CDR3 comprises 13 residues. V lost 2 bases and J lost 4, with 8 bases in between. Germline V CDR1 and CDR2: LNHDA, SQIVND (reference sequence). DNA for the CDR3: TGTGCCAGTAGTATAAGCTCCACCTATGGCTACACCTTC. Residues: CASSISSTYGYTF.

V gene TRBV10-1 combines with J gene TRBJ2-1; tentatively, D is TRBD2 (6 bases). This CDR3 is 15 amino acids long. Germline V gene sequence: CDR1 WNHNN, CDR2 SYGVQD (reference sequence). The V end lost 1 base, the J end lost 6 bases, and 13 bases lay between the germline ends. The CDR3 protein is CASSEFPTSSNEQFF. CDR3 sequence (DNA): TGCGCCAGCAGTGAGTTCCCGACTAGTAGCAATGAGCAGTTCTTC.

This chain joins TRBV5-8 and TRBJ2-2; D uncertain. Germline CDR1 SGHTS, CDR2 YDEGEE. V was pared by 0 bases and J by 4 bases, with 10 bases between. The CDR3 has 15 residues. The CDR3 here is CASSLGPIPTGELFF. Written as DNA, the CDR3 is TGTGCCAGCAGCTTGGGTCCGATTCCCACCGGGGAGCTGTTTTTT.

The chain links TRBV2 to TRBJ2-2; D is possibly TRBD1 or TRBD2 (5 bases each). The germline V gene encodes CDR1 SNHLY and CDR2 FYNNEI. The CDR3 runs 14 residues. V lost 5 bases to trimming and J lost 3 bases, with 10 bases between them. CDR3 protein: CASSLGTDTGELFF. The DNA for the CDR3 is TGTGCCAGCAGTCTCGGGACCGACACCGGGGAGCTGTTTTTT.

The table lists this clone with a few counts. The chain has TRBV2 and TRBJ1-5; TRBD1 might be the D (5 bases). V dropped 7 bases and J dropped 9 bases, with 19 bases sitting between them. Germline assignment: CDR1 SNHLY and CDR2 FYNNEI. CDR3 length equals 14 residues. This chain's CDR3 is CASTLEDRIRPQHF. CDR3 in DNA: TGTGCCAGCACCCTCGAAGACAGAATACGGCCCCAGCATTTT.

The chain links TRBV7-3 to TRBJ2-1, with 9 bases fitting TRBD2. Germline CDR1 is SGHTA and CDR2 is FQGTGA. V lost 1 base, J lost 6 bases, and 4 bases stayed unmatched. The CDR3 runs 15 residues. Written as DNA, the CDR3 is TGTGCCAGCAGCTTAAGGAGCGGGAGGCCCAATGAGCAGTTCTTC. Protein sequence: CASSLRSGRPNEQFF.

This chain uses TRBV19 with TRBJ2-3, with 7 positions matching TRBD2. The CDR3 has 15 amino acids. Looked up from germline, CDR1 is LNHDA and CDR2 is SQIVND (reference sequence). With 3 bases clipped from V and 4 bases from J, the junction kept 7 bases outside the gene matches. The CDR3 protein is CASSMGGSPADTQYF. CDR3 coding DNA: TGTGCCAGTAGTATGGGGGGGAGTCCTGCAGATACGCAGTATTTT.